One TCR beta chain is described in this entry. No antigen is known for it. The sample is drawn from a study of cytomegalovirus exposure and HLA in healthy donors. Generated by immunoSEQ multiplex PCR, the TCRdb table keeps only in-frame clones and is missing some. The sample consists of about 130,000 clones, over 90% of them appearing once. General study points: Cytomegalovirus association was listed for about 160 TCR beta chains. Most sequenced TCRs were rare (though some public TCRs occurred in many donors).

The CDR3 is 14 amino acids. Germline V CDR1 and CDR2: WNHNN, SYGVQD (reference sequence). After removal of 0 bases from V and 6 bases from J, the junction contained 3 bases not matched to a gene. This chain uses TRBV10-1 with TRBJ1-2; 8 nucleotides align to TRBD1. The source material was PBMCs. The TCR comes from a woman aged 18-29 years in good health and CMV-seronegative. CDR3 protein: CASSESDRAHGYTF. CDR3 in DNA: TGCGCCAGCAGTGAGTCGGACAGGGCCCATGGCTACACCTTC.